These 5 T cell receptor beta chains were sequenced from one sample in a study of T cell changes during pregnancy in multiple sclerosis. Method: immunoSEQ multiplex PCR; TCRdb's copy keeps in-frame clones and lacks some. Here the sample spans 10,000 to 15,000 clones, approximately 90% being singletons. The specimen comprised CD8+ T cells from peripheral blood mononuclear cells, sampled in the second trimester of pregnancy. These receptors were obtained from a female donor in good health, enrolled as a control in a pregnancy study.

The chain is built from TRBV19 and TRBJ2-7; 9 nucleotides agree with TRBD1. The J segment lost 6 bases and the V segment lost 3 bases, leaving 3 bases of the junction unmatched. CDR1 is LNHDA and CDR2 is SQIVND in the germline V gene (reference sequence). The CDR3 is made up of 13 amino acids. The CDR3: CASSIGTGTEQYF. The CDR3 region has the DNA TGTGCCAGTAGTATCGGGACAGGGACCGAGCAGTACTTC.

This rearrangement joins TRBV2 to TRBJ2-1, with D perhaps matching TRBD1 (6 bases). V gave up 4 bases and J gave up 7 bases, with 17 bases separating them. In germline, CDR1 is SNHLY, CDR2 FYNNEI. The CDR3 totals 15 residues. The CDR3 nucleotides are TGTGCCAGCAGTGGACAGGTCCTTAAGGGGAATGAGCAGTTCTTC. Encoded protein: CASSGQVLKGNEQFF.

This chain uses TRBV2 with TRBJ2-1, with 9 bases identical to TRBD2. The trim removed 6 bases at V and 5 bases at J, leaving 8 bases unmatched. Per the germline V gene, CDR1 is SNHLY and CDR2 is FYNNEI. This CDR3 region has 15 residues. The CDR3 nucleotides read TGTGCCAGCAGCCCCGAGGGCGGGGGGGACAATGAGCAGTTCTTC. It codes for CASSPEGGGDNEQFF.

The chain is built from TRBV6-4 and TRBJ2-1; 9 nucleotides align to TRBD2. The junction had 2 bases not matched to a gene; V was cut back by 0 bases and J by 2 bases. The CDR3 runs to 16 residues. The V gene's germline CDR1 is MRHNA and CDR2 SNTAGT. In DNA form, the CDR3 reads TGTGCCAGCAGTGACTCGGCGGGAGGGCCCTACAATGAGCAGTTCTTC. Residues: CASSDSAGGPYNEQFF.

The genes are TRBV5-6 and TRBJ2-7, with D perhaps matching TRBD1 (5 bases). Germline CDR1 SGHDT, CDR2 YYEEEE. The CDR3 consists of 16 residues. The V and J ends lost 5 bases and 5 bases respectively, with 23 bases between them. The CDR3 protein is CASRLIGVPFPHEQYF. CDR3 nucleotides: TGTGCCAGCAGATTGATAGGGGTCCCCTTCCCTCACGAGCAGTACTTC.